The next 17 T cell receptor beta chains were all read from a single sample in a study of PD-1 blockade in classical Hodgkin lymphoma. The time point was: newly diagnosed, previously untreated cHL patient sample. Purified CD4+ T cells were obtained from thawed PBMCs through magnetic negative selection. Libraries were prepared by immunoSEQ multiplex PCR; TCRdb keeps only in-frame clonotypes and omits some of them. The sample holds approximately 25,000 clones, roughly nine tenths seen once. The sequenced sample was CD4+ T cells from blood. The receptor source for this set is a human donor with classical Hodgkin lymphoma.

V gene TRBV6-6 combines with J gene TRBJ2-2; a possible D gene is TRBD1 (5 bases). The V gene lost 2 bases and the J gene lost 6 bases, with 7 bases spanning the gap. Germline values: CDR1 MNHNY, CDR2 SVGAGI (reference sequence). This CDR3 has 13 residues. CDR3 nucleotides: TGTGCCAGCAGTTACGGGGCTTCCGGGGAGCTGTTTTTT. It specifies CASSYGASGELFF.

The gene calls are TRBV7-9 and TRBJ1-1; D gene unclear. Germline V gene lookup returns CDR1 SEHNR and CDR2 FQNEAQ (reference sequence). V lost 3 bases and J 5 bases, leaving 10 bases between the germline ends. This CDR3 spans 13 amino acids. The CDR3 DNA reads as TGTGCCAGCAGCTTCGAGGGTGGAACTGAAGCTTTCTTT. Translated, it gives CASSFEGGTEAFF.

The chain has TRBV25-1 and TRBJ2-2; D gene uncertain. V lost 0 bases, J lost 6 bases, and 11 bases lay in between. Germline V gene lookup returns CDR1 MGHDK and CDR2 SYGVNS. The CDR3 extends over 15 amino acids. Written as DNA, the CDR3 is TGTGCCAGCAGTGAATATTCAGGTTACGCCGGGGAGCTGTTTTTT. As protein: CASSEYSGYAGELFF.

The chain uses TRBV7-2 and TRBJ1-4; no firm D call. This CDR3 has 14 amino acids. V was clipped by 3 bases and J by 3 bases, with 8 bases between them. Germline CDR1 and CDR2: SGHTA and FQGNSA. CDR3 region: CASSFYGPNEKLFF. CDR3 DNA sequence: TGTGCCAGCAGCTTTTACGGACCTAATGAAAAACTGTTTTTT.

The chain recombines TRBV18 with TRBJ1-3; D unclear. The length of the CDR3 is 14 residues. V dropped 0 bases and J dropped 4 bases, with 7 bases sitting between them. Germline CDR1 KGHSH, CDR2 LQKENI. Here the CDR3 DNA reads TGTGCCAGCTCACCACCCGGCAGCGGAAACACCATATATTTT. Protein sequence: CASSPPGSGNTIYF. Full variable domain (remainder filled in from reference TRBV18 and TRBJ1-3): NAGVMQNPRHLVRRRGQEARLRCSPMKGHSHVYWYRQLPEEGLKFMVYLQKENIIDESGMPKERFSAEFPKEGPSILRIQQVVRGDSAAYFCASSPPGSGNTIYFGEGSWLTVV.

This chain joins TRBV4-1 and TRBJ2-7; 8 bases match TRBD1. With V trimmed by 4 bases and J by 3 bases, 5 bases remained unmatched. CDR3 size: 14 residues. The germline V gene has CDR1 MGHRA and CDR2 YSYEKL. The CDR3 loop reads CASSPRQGSYEQYF. The DNA for the CDR3 is TGCGCCAGCAGCCCACGACAGGGGAGCTACGAGCAGTACTTC.

The chain couples TRBV19 to TRBJ1-2, with D hard to call. The CDR3 contains 15 residues. The germline gives CDR1 LNHDA, CDR2 SQIVND (reference sequence). The germline V and J ends were trimmed by 7 bases and 1 base, with 16 bases remaining between them. The CDR3 DNA follows: TGTGCCAGTAAGGAGGTCCCTCTCTATAACTATGGCTACACCTTC. As protein: CASKEVPLYNYGYTF.

The CDR3 loop is CASSSYTRGGGGRWSHYGYTF. In nucleotides, the CDR3 is TGCGCCAGCAGCTCATACACTAGGGGCGGCGGTGGACGGTGGTCACACTATGGCTACACCTTC. This chain connects TRBV5-1 to TRBJ1-2; TRBD1 is a possible D gene (5 bases). V lost 3 bases and J lost 3, with 33 bases in between. Germline CDR1 is SGHRS and CDR2 is YFSETQ. The CDR3 sequence is 21 residues long.

This chain joins TRBV6-6 and TRBJ2-3; no clear D gene. V was pared by 0 bases and J by 0 bases, with 7 bases between. This CDR3 is 15 amino acids long. Germline values: CDR1 MNHNY, CDR2 SVGAGI (reference sequence). The CDR3 bases are TGTGCCAGCAGTTACTCCCAAGGCAGCACAGATACGCAGTATTTT. This codes for CASSYSQGSTDTQYF.

The V and J genes are TRBV7-9 and TRBJ1-2; 8 nucleotides match TRBD1. Germline CDR1 SEHNR, CDR2 FQNEAQ (reference sequence). V was pared by 5 bases and J by 2 bases, with 7 bases of the junction left unmatched. This CDR3 has 15 residues. This CDR3 reads CASSPRQGQNYGYTF. The CDR3, as DNA: TGTGCCAGCAGCCCACGACAGGGGCAAAACTATGGCTACACCTTC.

V and J are TRBV11-3 and TRBJ2-5; D perhaps matches TRBD1 (5 bases). Germline V CDR1 and CDR2: SGHNT, YENEEA. The ends were cut back, 1 base at V and 2 bases at J, with 14 bases in the middle. The CDR3 spans 16 residues. CDR3: CASSLGQSFGQETQYF. The CDR3 nucleotides are TGTGCCAGCAGCTTAGGACAGTCCTTCGGACAAGAGACCCAGTACTTC.

The chain carries TRBV9 and TRBJ2-1, with TRBD2 matching over 9 bases. Germline loops: CDR1 SGDLS, CDR2 YYNGEE. The CDR3 sequence is 18 residues long. The J segment lost 1 base and the V segment lost 4 bases, leaving 12 bases of the junction unmatched. As DNA, the CDR3 is TGTGCCAGCAGCACCCCGGGCGGGGGGGCCGGTTCCTACAATGAGCAGTTCTTC. Translated, it gives CASSTPGGGAGSYNEQFF. The full variable domain, rest sourced from reference TRBV9 and TRBJ2-1, is DSGVTQTPKHLITATGQRVTLRCSPRSGDLSVYWYQQSLDQGLQFLIQYYNGEERAKGNILERFSAQQFPDLHSELNLSSLELGDSALYFCASSTPGGGAGSYNEQFFGPGTRLTVL.

In this sample, this clone turned up once. The V and J genes are TRBV12-5 and TRBJ2-3, with D uncertain. V dropped 6 bases and J dropped 3 bases, with 13 bases sitting between them. The CDR3 consists of 14 residues. Germline V gene lookup returns CDR1 LGHNT and CDR2 FRNRAP. CDR3 DNA: TGTGCTAGTGGCCCACCTGACGGGACAGATACGCAGTATTTT. Protein sequence: CASGPPDGTDTQYF.

This clone came up once. The chain is built from TRBV30 and TRBJ1-2; no clear D gene. The length of the CDR3 is 12 residues. Between the trimmed V and J ends, which lost 3 bases and 2 bases, there was a span of 7 bases. Germline V CDR1 and CDR2: GTSNPN, SVGIG (reference sequence). CDR3 DNA sequence: TGTGCCTGGAGCGAGGACAACTATGGCTACACCTTC. It encodes CAWSEDNYGYTF.

The gene calls are TRBV6-6 and TRBJ2-7; a possible D gene is TRBD1 (5 bases). Germline CDR1 reads MNHNY; CDR2 reads SVGAGI (reference sequence). CDR3 length: 13 amino acids. Deletions cut 5 bases from V and 6 bases from J, with 14 bases between. CDR3 region: CASSHRQSGEQYF. The CDR3 coding sequence is TGTGCCAGCAGTCATCGACAGTCGGGCGAGCAGTACTTC.

The chain is built from TRBV5-4 and TRBJ1-2; TRBD1 aligns across 7 bases. The ends lost 6 bases at V and 0 bases at J; junction bases unmatched: 5. CDR1 and CDR2 (germline): SGHNT, YYREEE (reference sequence). The CDR3 has 14 amino acids. CDR3 in DNA: TGTGCCAGCAAAAGGACAGGAACTAACTATGGCTACACCTTC. Encoded protein: CASKRTGTNYGYTF.

The chain combines TRBV10-1 with TRBJ2-5; maybe TRBD2 (5 bases). Germline CDR1 reads WNHNN; CDR2 reads SYGVQD (reference sequence). The length of the CDR3 is 13 residues. The V and J ends lost 3 bases and 5 bases respectively, with 10 bases between them. CDR3 DNA sequence: TGCGCCAGCAGTGAAAGTCCGGGGGAGACCCAGTACTTC. Translated: CASSESPGETQYF.